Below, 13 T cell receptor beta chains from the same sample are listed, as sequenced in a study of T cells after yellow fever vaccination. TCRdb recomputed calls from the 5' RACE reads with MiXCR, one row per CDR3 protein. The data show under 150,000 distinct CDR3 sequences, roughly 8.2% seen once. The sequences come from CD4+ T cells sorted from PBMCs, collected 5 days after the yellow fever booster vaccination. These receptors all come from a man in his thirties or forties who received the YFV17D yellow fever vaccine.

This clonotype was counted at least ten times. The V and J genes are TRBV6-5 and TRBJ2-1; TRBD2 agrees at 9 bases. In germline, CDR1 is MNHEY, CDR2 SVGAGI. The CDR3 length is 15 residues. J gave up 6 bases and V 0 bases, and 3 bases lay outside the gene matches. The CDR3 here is CASSYSLAGVNEQFF. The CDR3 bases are TGTGCCAGCAGTTACTCTTTAGCGGGAGTCAATGAGCAGTTCTTC.

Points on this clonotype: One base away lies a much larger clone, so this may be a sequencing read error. This CDR3 reads CASSLFLAGGHDEQFF. The CDR3 DNA reads as TGTGCCAGCAGTTTATTCCTAGCGGGCGGTCACGATGAGCAGTTCTTC. The chain uses TRBV27 and TRBJ2-1; TRBD2 matches 8 bases. J gave up 8 bases and V 1 base, and 10 bases lay outside the gene matches. The germline V gene encodes CDR1 MNHEY and CDR2 SMNVEV (reference sequence). The CDR3 consists of 16 residues.

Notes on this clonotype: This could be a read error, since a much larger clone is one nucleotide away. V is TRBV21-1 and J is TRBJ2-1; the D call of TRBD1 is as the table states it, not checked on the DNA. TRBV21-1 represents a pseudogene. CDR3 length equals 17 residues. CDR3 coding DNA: TGTGCCAACAGCCCCCCGGTAACCCTGAGCTCCTACAATGAGCAGTTCTTC. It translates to CANSPPVTLSSYNEQFF.

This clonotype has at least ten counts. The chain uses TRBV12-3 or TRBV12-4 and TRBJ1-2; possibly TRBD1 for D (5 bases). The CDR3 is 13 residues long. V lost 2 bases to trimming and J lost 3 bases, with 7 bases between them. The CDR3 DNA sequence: TGTGCCAGCAGTTTAACGACAGACTATGGCTACACCTTC. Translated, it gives CASSLTTDYGYTF.

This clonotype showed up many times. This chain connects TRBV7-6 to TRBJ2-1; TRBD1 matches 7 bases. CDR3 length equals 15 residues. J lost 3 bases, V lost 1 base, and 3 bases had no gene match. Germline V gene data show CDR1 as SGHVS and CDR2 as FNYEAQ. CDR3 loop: CASSLGGTVYNEQFF. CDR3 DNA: TGTGCCAGCAGCTTAGGGGGGACAGTCTACAATGAGCAGTTCTTC.

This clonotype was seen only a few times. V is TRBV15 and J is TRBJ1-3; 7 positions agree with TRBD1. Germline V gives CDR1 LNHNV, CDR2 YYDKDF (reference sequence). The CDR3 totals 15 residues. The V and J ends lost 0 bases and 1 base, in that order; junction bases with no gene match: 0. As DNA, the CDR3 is TGTGCCACCAGCAGAGACAGGGGGTCTGGAAACACCATATATTTT. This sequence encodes CATSRDRGSGNTIYF.

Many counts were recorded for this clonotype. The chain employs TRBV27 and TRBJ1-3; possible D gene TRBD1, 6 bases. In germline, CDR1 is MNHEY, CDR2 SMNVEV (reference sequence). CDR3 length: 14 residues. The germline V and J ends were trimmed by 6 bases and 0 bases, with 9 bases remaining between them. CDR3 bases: TGTGCCAGCAGATCAGGGGTCTCTGGAAACACCATATATTTT. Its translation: CASRSGVSGNTIYF.

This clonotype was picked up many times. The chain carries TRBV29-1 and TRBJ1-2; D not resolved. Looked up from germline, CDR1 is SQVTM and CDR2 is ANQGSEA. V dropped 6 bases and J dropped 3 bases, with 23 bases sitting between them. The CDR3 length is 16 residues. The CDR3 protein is CSVLPRLGLEDYGYTF. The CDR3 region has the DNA TGCAGCGTACTCCCAAGGTTGGGCCTGGAGGACTATGGCTACACCTTC. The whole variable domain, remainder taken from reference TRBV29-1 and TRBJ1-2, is SAVISQKPSRDICQRGTSLTIQCQVDSQVTMMFWYRQQPGQSLTLIATANQGSEATYESGFVIDKFPISRPNLTFSTLTVSNMSPEDSSIYLCSVLPRLGLEDYGYTFGSGTRLTVV.

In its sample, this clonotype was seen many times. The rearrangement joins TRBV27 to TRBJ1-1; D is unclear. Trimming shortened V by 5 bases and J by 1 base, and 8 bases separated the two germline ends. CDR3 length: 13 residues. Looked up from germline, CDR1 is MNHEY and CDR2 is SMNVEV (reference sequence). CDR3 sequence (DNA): TGTGCCAGCAGTGTGCTTCGGAACACTGAAGCTTTCTTT. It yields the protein CASSVLRNTEAFF.

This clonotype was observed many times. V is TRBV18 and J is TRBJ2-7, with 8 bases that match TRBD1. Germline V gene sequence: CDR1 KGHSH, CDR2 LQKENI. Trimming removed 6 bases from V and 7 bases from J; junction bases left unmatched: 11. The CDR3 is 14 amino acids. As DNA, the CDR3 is TGTGCCAGCTCCCCGGGAACAGGGGGACGGGAGCAGTACTTC. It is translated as CASSPGTGGREQYF.

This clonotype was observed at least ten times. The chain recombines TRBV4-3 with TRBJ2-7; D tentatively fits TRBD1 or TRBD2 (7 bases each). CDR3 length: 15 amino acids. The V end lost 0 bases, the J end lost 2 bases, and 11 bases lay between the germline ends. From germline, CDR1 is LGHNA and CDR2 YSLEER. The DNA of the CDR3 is TGCGCCAGCAGCCAAGACAGGGGGGGACCCTACGAGCAGTACTTC. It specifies CASSQDRGGPYEQYF.

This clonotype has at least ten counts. The CDR3 bases are TGTGCCAGCAGCTTAGATTTAGGGCAGTACTTC. Translating gives CASSLDLGQYF. J is TRBJ2-7 and V is TRBV7-2; D remains unclear. This CDR3 spans 11 amino acids. Germline V gives CDR1 SGHTA, CDR2 FQGNSA. The V and J ends lost 1 base and 9 bases respectively, with 7 bases between them.

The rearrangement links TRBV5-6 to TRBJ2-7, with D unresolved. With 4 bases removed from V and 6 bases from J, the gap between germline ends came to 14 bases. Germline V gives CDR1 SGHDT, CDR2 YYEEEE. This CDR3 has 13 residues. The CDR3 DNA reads TGTGCCAGCAGCCCCGGACCCCTCTGCGAGCAGTACTTC. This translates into CASSPGPLCEQYF. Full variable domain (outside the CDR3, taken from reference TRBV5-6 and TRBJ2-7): DAGVTQSPTHLIKTRGQQVTLRCSPKSGHDTVSWYQQALGQGPQFIFQYYEEEERQRGNFPDRFSGHQFPNYSSELNVNALLLGDSALYLCASSPGPLCEQYFGPGTRLTVT.